The rows below give T cell receptor beta chains drawn from one sample of a study of sequential checkpoint blockade in melanoma. Produced via immunoSEQ multiplex PCR; TCRdb's table is partial and in-frame only. The table includes 30,000 to 40,000 clones, 70% to 90% detected once. Sample: CD8+ T cells sorted from blood (inferred from file names), taken from a patient given nivolumab and ipilimumab in sequence. The receptors shown here come from a human donor with melanoma. Each CDR3 is given with its conserved first and last residue. Fields, in order: D gene, V gene, CDR3 length, J gene, clone size, CDR3 DNA, CDR3 protein. The D gene is left open where the match is weak. The listing skips clone size in some rows; elsewhere it reads once, few, many or a size class.

NA	TRBV5-6	14	TRBJ1-5	once	TGTGCCAGCAGCTCAGCCGGAGGCAATCAGCCCCAGCATTTT	CASSSAGGNQPQHF
NA	TRBV9	14	TRBJ1-1	NA	TGTGCCAGCAGCGTAGCCAGGGAGGGCACTGAAGCTTTCTTT	CASSVAREGTEAFF
NA	TRBV25-1	13	TRBJ2-7	NA	TGTGCCAGCACTCCCCCGGTATCCTACGAGCAGTACTTC	CASTPPVSYEQYF
NA	TRBV7-9	13	TRBJ2-7	NA	TGTGCCAGCAGTTATGGACAGATCTACGAGCAGTACTTC	CASSYGQIYEQYF
TRBD2	TRBV4-3	14	TRBJ2-1	NA	TGCGCCAGCAGCCAAGAGGGACTAAACAATGAGCAGTTCTTC	CASSQEGLNNEQFF
NA	TRBV27	15	TRBJ1-4	NA	TGTGCCAGCAGTTCTCGACGGACAGTTAATGAAAAACTGTTTTTT	CASSSRRTVNEKLFF
TRBD2	TRBV19	17	TRBJ2-1	NA	TGTGCCAGTAGTCCCCCAGGAAGCGGGGTTCTGTTCAATGAGCAGTTCTTC	CASSPPGSGVLFNEQFF
NA	TRBV7-6	11	TRBJ2-7	NA	TGTGCCAGCAGCGCTACGGGCGAGCAGTACTTC	CASSATGEQYF
NA	TRBV4-1	15	TRBJ2-1	NA	TGCGCCAGCAGCCAAGATTTTAGAGGATACAATGAGCAGTTCTTC	CASSQDFRGYNEQFF
TRBD2	TRBV7-9	16	TRBJ2-7	once	TGTGCCAGCAGCTTAGTGGGGACTAGCGACACCTACGAGCAGTACTTC	CASSLVGTSDTYEQYF
NA	TRBV9	14	TRBJ2-7	NA	TGTGCCAGCAGCGTAGCGAGCAGGGGCAACGAGCAGTACTTC	CASSVASRGNEQYF
NA	TRBV28	16	TRBJ2-7	NA	TGTGCCAGCATTTCCCGTCCAGGGGAGAGAGGCTACGAGCAGTACTTC	CASISRPGERGYEQYF
NA	TRBV7-8	15	TRBJ2-1	once	TGTGCCAGCAGCGCAGCACAGTACTCCTACAATGAGCAGTTCTTC	CASSAAQYSYNEQFF
TRBD2	TRBV30	12	TRBJ2-1	NA	TGTGCCTGGAGTGGGTTAGCGGGAGGGTTGTTCTTC	CAWSGLAGGLFF
TRBD2	TRBV25-1	16	TRBJ2-5	NA	TGTGCCAGCAGTGAATTAGTCCTAGCGGGAGGGGAGACCCAGTACTTC	CASSELVLAGGETQYF
TRBD1	TRBV7-9	16	TRBJ2-7	once	TGTGCCAGCAGCTACTTCTCCGGACAGGGGGTTAACGAGCAGTACTTC	CASSYFSGQGVNEQYF
TRBD2	TRBV7-2	15	TRBJ2-1	NA	TGTGCCAGCAGACAACTAGCGGAGCTATACAATGAGCAGTTCTTC	CASRQLAELYNEQFF
TRBD1	TRBV28	15	TRBJ2-7	NA	TGTGCCAGCAGCTTAAGACAGGGGACGTACTACGAGCAGTACTTC	CASSLRQGTYYEQYF
TRBD2	TRBV7-2	17	TRBJ2-1	NA	TGTGCCAGCAGCTTACCCTTAGCGGGGTCTGCCTACAATGAGCAGTTCTTC	CASSLPLAGSAYNEQFF
NA	TRBV5-4	14	TRBJ1-1	NA	TGTGCCAGCAGCTTGGGTCAGGGTGGCACTGAAGCTTTCTTT	CASSLGQGGTEAFF
TRBD2	TRBV10-3	16	TRBJ2-1	NA	TGTGCCATCAGTGCCCGGACTAGCGGGAGTGGGAATGAGCAGTTCTTC	CAISARTSGSGNEQFF
TRBD2	TRBV7-6	13	TRBJ2-5	NA	TGTGCCAGCAGCTTAACGGGAGGAGAGACCCAGTACTTC	CASSLTGGETQYF
TRBD1	TRBV6-5	15	TRBJ1-2	NA	TGTGCCAGCAGTACAGGGACAGGGGATCACTATGGCTACACCTTC	CASSTGTGDHYGYTF
NA	TRBV29-1	14	TRBJ1-2	NA	TGCAGCGTTGATGGAGGGTTTATCAACTATGGCTACACCTTC	CSVDGGFINYGYTF
TRBD2	TRBV19	15	TRBJ2-2	NA	TGTGCCAGTAGGATCGGGACTAGCGGGTTCGGGGAGCTGTTTTTT	CASRIGTSGFGELFF
TRBD2	TRBV5-4	16	TRBJ2-7	NA	TGTGCCAGCAGCCTGGAGGGACTAGCGGGTGTCTACGAGCAGTACTTC	CASSLEGLAGVYEQYF
NA	TRBV7-8	13	TRBJ1-3	few	TGTGCCAGCTGGGGGCACTCTGGAAACACCATATATTTT	CASWGHSGNTIYF
TRBD2	TRBV27	14	TRBJ2-7	NA	TGTGCCAGCAGTTTGCTAGCGGACGCCTACGAGCAGTACTTC	CASSLLADAYEQYF
TRBD1	TRBV27	16	TRBJ2-5	NA	TGTGCCAGCAGTCCGTGGACAGGGCAAACGATTGAGACCCAGTACTTC	CASSPWTGQTIETQYF
NA	TRBV27	15	TRBJ1-2	NA	TGTGCCAGCAGTTCCCGGGAGGGAAAGACCTATGGCTACACCTTC	CASSSREGKTYGYTF
TRBD2	TRBV29-1	15	TRBJ2-3	NA	TGCAGCGTTTGGGCTAGCGGGAGAGATGCAGATACGCAGTATTTT	CSVWASGRDADTQYF
NA	TRBV28	14	TRBJ1-1	once	TGTGCCAGCAGTTTACGGGGGGCTTACACTGAAGCTTTCTTT	CASSLRGAYTEAFF
NA	TRBV1	13	TRBJ2-1	NA	TGCACCAGCAGCCGGACTCCCGGGGATGAGCAGTTCTTC	CTSSRTPGDEQFF
TRBD2	TRBV27	15	TRBJ2-1	NA	TGTGCCAGCAGTTTATTAGCGGGGGGATACAATGAGCAGTTCTTC	CASSLLAGGYNEQFF
TRBD2	TRBV6-5	15	TRBJ2-2	once	TGTGCCAGCAGTTACGAGCGGGAGCGAACCGGGGAGCTGTTTTTT	CASSYERERTGELFF
NA	TRBV6-5	16	TRBJ1-1	NA	TGTGCCAGCAGTTACTACTTGAATGAAGTCCCGCGGCGGGCTTTCTTT	CASSYYLNEVPRRAFF
NA	TRBV14	15	TRBJ2-3	NA	TGTGCCAGCAGCCTCACAGTGGCGTGGACAGATACGCAGTATTTT	CASSLTVAWTDTQYF
NA	TRBV27	18	TRBJ1-4	NA	TGTGCCAGCAGTTTATCCTTTCGGCAGGGAGGAACTAATGAAAAACTGTTTTTT	CASSLSFRQGGTNEKLFF
TRBD1	TRBV14	14	TRBJ2-7	NA	TGTGCCAGCAGCTACGGACAGGGTACCTACGAGCAGTACTTC	CASSYGQGTYEQYF
NA	TRBV7-9	16	TRBJ1-3	few	TGTGCCAGCAGCACGTTTGACAGCAACTCTGGAAACACCATATATTTT	CASSTFDSNSGNTIYF
NA	TRBV7-9	12	TRBJ1-1	NA	TGTGCCAGCGGGGGCCTGAACACTGAAGCTTTCTTT	CASGGLNTEAFF
TRBD1	TRBV7-8	14	TRBJ1-2	NA	TGTGCCAGCAGCTTTGAAACAGGGGTCTATGGCTACACCTTC	CASSFETGVYGYTF
TRBD2	TRBV27	13	TRBJ2-3	NA	TGTGCCAGCAGTTTACTAGCGGGAGATACGCAGTATTTT	CASSLLAGDTQYF
TRBD1	TRBV6-1	15	TRBJ1-2	few	TGTGCCAGCAGTGAAGAGGGGACAGGGGCCTATGGCTACACCTTC	CASSEEGTGAYGYTF
TRBD1	TRBV9	14	TRBJ2-7	NA	TGTGCCAGCAGCGTCGGGACAGGGGTGACCGAGCAGTACTTC	CASSVGTGVTEQYF
NA	TRBV30	13	TRBJ2-7	NA	TGTGCCTGGAGTGTAACGAGCTCCTACGAGCAGTACTTC	CAWSVTSSYEQYF
NA	TRBV9	16	TRBJ2-3	NA	TGTGCCAGCAGCGTAGCATTGGGGCATGGGACAGATACGCAGTATTTT	CASSVALGHGTDTQYF
NA	TRBV9	13	TRBJ1-1	NA	TGTGCCAGCAGCTTGGGGGGAGGAACTGAAGCTTTCTTT	CASSLGGGTEAFF
NA	TRBV4-2	14	TRBJ1-2	NA	TGTGCCAGCAGACCGGGACAACTGAACTATGGCTACACCTTC	CASRPGQLNYGYTF
TRBD1	TRBV29-1	14	TRBJ2-3	NA	TGCAGCGTTGAAACGCAGGGGGAAACAGATACGCAGTATTTT	CSVETQGETDTQYF
NA	TRBV5-6	16	TRBJ1-2	NA	TGTGCCAGCAGCTCGGAACACGAAACAGGGCTCTATGGCTACACCTTC	CASSSEHETGLYGYTF
TRBD2	TRBV6-5	15	TRBJ2-1	NA	TGTGCCAGCAACCCACGCAGCGGGGCCTACAATGAGCAGTTCTTC	CASNPRSGAYNEQFF
NA	TRBV6-1	12	TRBJ1-1	once	TGTGCCAGCAGTCGACAGTACACTGAAGCTTTCTTT	CASSRQYTEAFF